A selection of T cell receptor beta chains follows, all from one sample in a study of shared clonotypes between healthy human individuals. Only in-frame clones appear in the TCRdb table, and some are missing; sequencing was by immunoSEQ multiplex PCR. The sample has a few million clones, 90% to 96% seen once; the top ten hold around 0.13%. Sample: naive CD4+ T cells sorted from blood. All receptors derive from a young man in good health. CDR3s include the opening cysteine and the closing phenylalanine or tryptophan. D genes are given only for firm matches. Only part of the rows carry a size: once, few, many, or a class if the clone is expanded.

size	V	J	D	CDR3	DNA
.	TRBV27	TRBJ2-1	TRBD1	CASSFGTGAYNEQFF	TGTGCCAGCAGTTTCGGGACAGGGGCATACAATGAGCAGTTCTTC
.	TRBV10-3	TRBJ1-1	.	CAINSERGIEAFF	TGTGCCATCAACAGTGAGAGAGGGATCGAAGCTTTCTTT
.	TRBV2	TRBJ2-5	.	CASSEAFIGETQYF	TGTGCCAGCAGTGAAGCGTTTATAGGCGAGACCCAGTACTTC
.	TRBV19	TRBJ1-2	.	CASSITTASNYGYTF	TGTGCCAGTAGTATAACGACAGCCTCTAACTATGGCTACACCTTC
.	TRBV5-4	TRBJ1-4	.	CASSSFSGGNEKLFF	TGTGCCAGCAGCTCGTTCAGCGGGGGAAATGAAAAACTGTTTTTT
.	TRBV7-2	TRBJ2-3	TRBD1	CASSLRTGGWTDTQYF	TGTGCCAGCAGCTTAAGGACAGGGGGCTGGACAGATACGCAGTATTTT
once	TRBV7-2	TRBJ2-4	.	CASSQRRGGGKNIQYF	TGTGCCAGCAGCCAGAGAAGGGGTGGAGGCAAAAACATTCAGTACTTC
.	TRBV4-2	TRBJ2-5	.	CASSQDYQETQYF	TGTGCCAGCAGCCAAGACTACCAAGAGACCCAGTACTTC
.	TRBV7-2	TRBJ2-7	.	CASRLGVDLYEQYF	TGTGCCAGCAGACTTGGGGTCGATCTCTACGAGCAGTACTTC
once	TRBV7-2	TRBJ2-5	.	CASTIQAGRQETQYF	TGTGCCAGCACTATTCAGGCGGGACGTCAAGAGACCCAGTACTTC
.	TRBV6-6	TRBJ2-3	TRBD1	CASSYSGQGSGDTQYF	TGTGCCAGCAGTTACTCGGGACAGGGGAGTGGAGATACGCAGTATTTT
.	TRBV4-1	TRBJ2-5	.	CASSQGPTHQETQYF	TGCGCCAGCAGCCAAGGTCCCACCCACCAAGAGACCCAGTACTTC
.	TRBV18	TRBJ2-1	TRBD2	CASSPASGGASEQFF	TGTGCCAGCTCACCTGCTAGCGGGGGGGCGAGTGAGCAGTTCTTC
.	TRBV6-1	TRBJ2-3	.	CASREAYTQYF	TGTGCCAGCAGAGAAGCCTATACGCAGTATTTT
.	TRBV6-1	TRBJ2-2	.	CASAKESGELFF	TGTGCCAGCGCAAAGGAATCCGGGGAGCTGTTTTTT
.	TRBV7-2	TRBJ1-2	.	CASSLARQTNYGYTF	TGTGCCAGCAGCTTAGCCCGGCAGACTAACTATGGCTACACCTTC
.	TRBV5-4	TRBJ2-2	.	CASSLKGRGHTGELFF	TGTGCCAGCAGCTTAAAGGGGCGGGGGCACACCGGGGAGCTGTTTTTT
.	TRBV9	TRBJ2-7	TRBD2	CASSPDHRAGGSEQYF	TGTGCCAGCAGCCCCGACCATCGAGCGGGAGGGAGTGAGCAGTACTTC
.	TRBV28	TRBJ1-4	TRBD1	CASSHGTGVSAFGKLFF	TGTGCCAGCAGTCATGGGACAGGGGTTTCCGCTTTTGGTAAACTGTTTTTT
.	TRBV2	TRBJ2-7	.	CASTTGRGYEQYF	TGTGCCAGCACTACAGGGAGGGGGTACGAGCAGTACTTC
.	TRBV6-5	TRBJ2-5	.	CASSYSGGPGETQYF	TGTGCCAGCAGTTACTCGGGGGGGCCGGGAGAGACCCAGTACTTC
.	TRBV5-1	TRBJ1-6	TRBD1	CASSTMTGGIYNSPLHF	TGCGCCAGCAGCACTATGACAGGGGGAATCTATAATTCACCCCTCCACTTT
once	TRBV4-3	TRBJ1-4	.	CASSPSGPTNEKLFF	TGCGCCAGCAGCCCAAGTGGTCCAACTAATGAAAAACTGTTTTTT
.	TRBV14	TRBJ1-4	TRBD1	CASSPRRDRVNEKLFF	TGTGCCAGCAGCCCCCGCCGAGACAGGGTAAATGAAAAACTGTTTTTT
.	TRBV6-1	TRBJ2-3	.	CASSVQGIGADTQYF	TGTGCCAGCAGTGTCCAGGGGATAGGCGCAGATACGCAGTATTTT
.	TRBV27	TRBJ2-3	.	CGRGGGTKHTQYF	TGTGGGAGGGGCGGGGGCACCAAGCATACGCAGTATTTT
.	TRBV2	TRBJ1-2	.	CASNGGAGYGYTF	TGTGCCAGCAATGGGGGGGCAGGGTATGGCTACACCTTC
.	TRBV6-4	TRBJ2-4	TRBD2	CASSDETSGITPKNIQYF	TGTGCCAGCAGTGACGAAACTAGCGGGATCACCCCCAAAAACATTCAGTACTTC